Below, 28 T cell receptor beta chains from the same sample are listed, as sequenced in a study of T cell repertoires in cytomegalovirus infection. One entry per CDR3 protein results from TCRdb running MiXCR on the reads. The table records roughly 300,000 distinct CDR3 sequences, roughly 24% of them present only once. Sequenced material: PBMCs. All receptors come from a human donor in good health (CMV status not recorded). Some clones in this sample may be carry-over from other donors' samples.

This chain uses TRBV29-1 with TRBJ2-7; TRBD2 aligns across 14 bases. The V and J ends lost 5 bases and 6 bases, in that order; junction bases with no gene match: 9. CDR3 size: 15 residues. CDR1 is SQVTM, CDR2 ANQGSEA, per germline. The CDR3 region is CSVYNPGLAGVEQYF. CDR3 DNA: TGCAGCGTTTATAATCCGGGACTAGCGGGAGTCGAGCAGTACTTC.

The chain joins TRBV6-2 or TRBV6-3 to TRBJ2-3, with 10 bases lining up with TRBD2. With V trimmed by 0 bases and J by 1 base, 10 bases remained unmatched. This CDR3 contains 19 residues. Germline V gene data show CDR1 as MNHEY and CDR2 as SVGEGT. The chain's CDR3 is CASSYSSRASGGRTDTQYF. The CDR3 bases are TGTGCCAGCAGTTACTCGAGTAGGGCTAGCGGGGGCCGCACAGATACGCAGTATTTT.

The chain recombines TRBV10-3 with TRBJ1-2; D may be TRBD1 (5 bases). V lost 2 bases and J 3 bases, leaving 10 bases between the germline ends. This CDR3 contains 14 residues. Germline V gene sequence: CDR1 ENHRY, CDR2 SYGVKD. CDR3 residues: CAISERKGDYGYTF. The CDR3 DNA follows: TGTGCCATCAGTGAGCGTAAAGGGGACTATGGCTACACCTTC.

This clonotype came up many times. The chain uses TRBV7-6 and TRBJ1-1; 9 bases fit TRBD1. The J segment lost 3 bases and the V segment lost 4 bases, leaving 3 bases of the junction unmatched. Germline assignment: CDR1 SGHVS and CDR2 FNYEAQ. The CDR3 extends over 14 amino acids. The CDR3 sequence is CASSSGTGYTEAFF. The CDR3 nucleotides are TGTGCCAGCAGCTCCGGGACAGGGTACACTGAAGCTTTCTTT.

By its share, this clonotype is medium-sized. This chain links TRBV11-3 with TRBJ2-3; TRBD1 matches 12 bases. Germline loops: CDR1 SGHNT, CDR2 YENEEA. The CDR3 has 15 amino acids. V dropped 5 bases and J dropped 4; count of bases not matched to a gene: 4. CDR3 residues: CASSPGQGAPDTQYF. The DNA for the CDR3 is TGTGCCAGCAGCCCGGGACAGGGGGCCCCAGATACGCAGTATTTT.

The chain recombines TRBV6-5 with TRBJ2-7; D is undetermined. CDR3 size: 13 residues. From germline, CDR1 is MNHEY and CDR2 SVGAGI. V was trimmed by 3 bases and J by 3 bases, leaving 9 bases between them. CDR3 region: CASSYVRDYEQYF. As DNA, the CDR3 is TGTGCCAGCAGTTATGTCAGAGACTACGAGCAGTACTTC.

This clonotype showed up just a few times. The chain employs TRBV20-1 and TRBJ2-3, with D hard to call. Germline V gene sequence: CDR1 DFQATT, CDR2 SNEGSKA (reference sequence). V lost 6 bases and J 1 base, leaving 11 bases between the germline ends. CDR3 length: 13 amino acids. The CDR3 nucleotides read TGCAGTGCGATGGCCCCTGGCACAGATACGCAGTATTTT. Amino acid sequence: CSAMAPGTDTQYF.

This clonotype was detected many times. This chain uses TRBV6-2 or TRBV6-3 with TRBJ2-1; 14 bases align to TRBD2. From germline, CDR1 is MNHEY and CDR2 SVGEGT. V trimming: 4 bases; J trimming: 9 bases; junction bases outside the gene matches: 5. The CDR3 contains 15 residues. The CDR3 loop reads CASSSGLAGVLEQFF. In nucleotides, the CDR3 is TGTGCCAGCAGTTCGGGACTAGCGGGAGTTCTTGAGCAGTTCTTC.

The rearrangement links TRBV5-1 to TRBJ2-6, with a tentative D call TRBD2 (7 bases). Germline V lookup: CDR1 SGHRS, CDR2 YFSETQ. V shed 0 bases and J shed 2 bases, with 9 bases lying between them. This CDR3 has 16 residues. The CDR3 sequence: CASSLEGGPGANVLTF. In DNA, the CDR3 is TGCGCCAGCAGCTTGGAGGGGGGGCCTGGGGCCAACGTCCTGACTTTC.

V and J are TRBV20-1 and TRBJ2-3; perhaps TRBD2 as D (5 bases). The CDR3 spans 14 residues. Germline CDR1 DFQATT, CDR2 SNEGSKA (reference sequence). V was clipped by 3 bases and J by 2 bases, with 12 bases between them. The CDR3 loop is CSASGRGPTDTQYF. For the CDR3, the DNA is TGCAGTGCTAGTGGCAGAGGGCCCACAGATACGCAGTATTTT.

This clonotype has only a few counts. The genes are TRBV28 and TRBJ2-1, with a tentative D call TRBD2 (6 bases). CDR1 and CDR2 from the germline V gene are MDHEN and SYDVKM. V lost 7 bases and J lost 5, with 24 bases in between. There are 17 residues in the CDR3. CDR3: CASIPLAPGLADNEQFF. The CDR3 bases are TGTGCCAGCATTCCCTTAGCCCCGGGACTTGCGGACAATGAGCAGTTCTTC.

The sample holds many counts of this clonotype. The CDR3 sequence is CASSPRTAGNTIYF. The CDR3 DNA follows: TGTGCCAGCAGCCCACGGACGGCTGGAAACACCATATATTTT. J is TRBJ1-3 and V is TRBV7-9, with D uncertain. Germline CDR1 and CDR2: SEHNR and FQNEAQ (reference sequence). The CDR3 is 14 residues long. Trimming left V 5 bases short and J 2 bases short, with 10 bases between.

The chain carries TRBV5-4 and TRBJ1-1; D is possibly TRBD1 (5 bases). CDR1 is SGHNT, CDR2 YYREEE, per germline (reference sequence). This CDR3 has 16 residues. Trimming shortened V by 0 bases and J by 4 bases, and 16 bases separated the two germline ends. The CDR3 protein is CASSLGVSGMGTEAFF. The CDR3, as DNA: TGTGCCAGCAGCTTGGGGGTTTCAGGGATGGGCACTGAAGCTTTCTTT.

This clonotype was seen many times. The V and J genes are TRBV2 and TRBJ1-2; D perhaps matches TRBD1 (5 bases). Trimming shortened V by 2 bases and J by 4 bases, and 20 bases separated the two germline ends. Germline-derived CDR1 and CDR2 are SNHLY and FYNNEI. The CDR3 totals 17 residues. The chain's CDR3 is CASSERALTAQLYGYTF. CDR3 sequence (DNA): TGTGCCAGCAGTGAACGAGCTTTGACAGCCCAGCTCTATGGCTACACCTTC.

This clonotype was counted at least ten times. The CDR3 nucleotides read TGTGCCAGCAGCTTAGGGGCGGGGATCTCTGGAAACACCATATATTTT. Protein: CASSLGAGISGNTIYF. The rearrangement joins TRBV7-2 to TRBJ1-3; D call uncertain. Germline lookup yields CDR1 SGHTA and CDR2 FQGNSA. CDR3 length: 16 residues. Trimming took off 1 base at V and 0 bases at J, with 10 bases between the two ends. The variable domain in full, with the rest retrieved from reference TRBV7-2 and TRBJ1-3, is GAGVSQSPSNKVTEKGKDVELRCDPISGHTALYWYRQSLGQGLEFLIYFQGNSAPDKSGLPSDRFSAERTGGSVSTLTIQRTQQEDSAVYLCASSLGAGISGNTIYFGEGSWLTVV.

The genes are TRBV20-1 and TRBJ1-5, with TRBD1 identical over 8 bases. This CDR3 spans 14 amino acids. V lost 3 bases to trimming and J lost 1 base; unmatched junction nucleotides: 2. Germline V CDR1 and CDR2: DFQATT, SNEGSKA (reference sequence). This CDR3 is CSARTGESNQPQHF. As DNA, the CDR3 is TGCAGTGCTAGGACAGGGGAGAGCAATCAGCCCCAGCATTTT.

This clonotype was counted only a few times. The J gene is TRBJ2-1, the V gene TRBV6-6; D may be TRBD1 (5 bases). Germline V lookup: CDR1 MNHNY, CDR2 SVGAGI (reference sequence). The CDR3 extends over 18 amino acids. V shed 6 bases and J shed 1 base, with 22 bases lying between them. The CDR3 DNA reads as TGTGCCAGCAGACAACCCCGGGCAGGGTCGAGGTCCTACAATGAGCAGTTCTTC. Translation gives CASRQPRAGSRSYNEQFF.

This clonotype was counted only a few times. The chain recombines TRBV14 with TRBJ2-2; D not certain. The CDR3 extends over 13 amino acids. Germline loops: CDR1 SGHDN, CDR2 FVKESK. V was clipped by 4 bases and J by 6 bases, with 9 bases between them. The CDR3 sequence: CASSRDDPGELFF. CDR3 DNA: TGTGCCAGCAGCCGGGATGATCCCGGGGAGCTGTTTTTT.

This chain links TRBV19 with TRBJ2-5, with D possibly being TRBD2 (6 bases). CDR1 and CDR2 from the germline V gene are LNHDA and SQIVND (reference sequence). V lost 4 bases and J 5 bases, leaving 17 bases between the germline ends. The CDR3 is 15 amino acids. CDR3 sequence reads: CASSSGGTTRETQYF. The CDR3 DNA reads as TGTGCCAGTAGTAGTGGAGGGACCACAAGGGAGACCCAGTACTTC.

This clonotype was found many times. The chain couples TRBV7-2 to TRBJ2-7; D possibly uses TRBD1 or TRBD2 (7 bases each). This CDR3 spans 14 amino acids. Germline V gene lookup returns CDR1 SGHTA and CDR2 FQGNSA. Trimming stripped 5 bases from V and 3 bases from J, with 14 bases between. CDR3 coding DNA: TGTGCCAGCAGCCCGGGACAGCGGGGCTACGAGCAGTACTTC. Its translation: CASSPGQRGYEQYF.

The table lists this clonotype with many counts. CDR3: CASSPLSYQEQYF. CDR3 nucleotide sequence: TGTGCCAGCAGCCCCCTGAGTTATCAAGAGCAGTACTTC. The rearrangement uses TRBV7-2 and TRBJ2-7, with D unclear. From germline, CDR1 is SGHTA and CDR2 FQGNSA. The V end was cut by 5 bases, the J end by 7 bases, with 15 bases between. This CDR3 region has 13 residues. Based on the CDR3 plus reference TRBV7-2 and TRBJ2-7, the full variable domain is GAGVSQSPSNKVTEKGKDVELRCDPISGHTALYWYRQSLGQGLEFLIYFQGNSAPDKSGLPSDRFSAERTGGSVSTLTIQRTQQEDSAVYLCASSPLSYQEQYFGPGTRLTVT.

This clonotype has a count of ten or more. J is TRBJ1-2 and V is TRBV7-3; D not certain. Per germline, CDR1 SGHTA and CDR2 FQGTGA. Trimming stripped 3 bases from V and 3 bases from J, with 8 bases between. The CDR3 has 13 residues. In nucleotides, the CDR3 is TGTGCCAGCAGCTTCTCACCTGACTATGGCTACACCTTC. It yields the protein CASSFSPDYGYTF.

The rearrangement links TRBV20-1 to TRBJ2-1; D gene uncertain. Trimming left V 3 bases short and J 1 base short, with 13 bases between. The CDR3 length is 15 residues. Germline values: CDR1 DFQATT, CDR2 SNEGSKA (reference sequence). Here the CDR3 DNA reads TGCAGTGCTAGTCCGAGCTTTATTTCCTACAATGAGCAGTTCTTC. The encoded protein is CSASPSFISYNEQFF.

This clonotype was seen at least ten times. V usage is TRBV5-4 and J usage is TRBJ2-1; D uncertain. The V gene's germline CDR1 is SGHNT and CDR2 YYREEE (reference sequence). V was cut by 4 bases and J by 4 bases, with 18 bases left in between. The CDR3 loop spans 16 amino acids. The CDR3 DNA reads as TGTGCCAGCAGCCCCGACCGGACCCCAGGATACAATGAGCAGTTCTTC. Its translation is CASSPDRTPGYNEQFF. The whole variable domain, filled in from reference TRBV5-4 and TRBJ2-1, reads ETGVTQSPTHLIKTRGQQVTLRCSSQSGHNTVSWYQQALGQGPQFIFQYYREEENGRGNFPPRFSGLQFPNYSSELNVNALELDDSALYLCASSPDRTPGYNEQFFGPGTRLTVL.

This clonotype was observed many times. This chain joins TRBV7-2 and TRBJ1-6; unclear D gene. The CDR3 is made up of 17 amino acids. Trimming stripped 6 bases from V and 5 bases from J, with 20 bases between. Germline CDR1 is SGHTA and CDR2 is FQGNSA. The CDR3 DNA reads TGTGCCAGCAGTTCGCGACGCCTAGGGTCTGATAATTCACCCCTCCACTTT. It codes for CASSSRRLGSDNSPLHF.

This clonotype was detected only a few times. The chain employs TRBV6-1 and TRBJ2-3, with D possibly matching TRBD2 (6 bases). The V gene's germline CDR1 is MNHNS and CDR2 SASEGT. V was cut by 3 bases and J by 0 bases, with 10 bases left in between. The CDR3 extends over 15 amino acids. The CDR3 nucleotides read TGTGCCAGCAGTGAGTGGGGGGTGAGCACAGATACGCAGTATTTT. It specifies CASSEWGVSTDTQYF.

The chain joins TRBV6-1 to TRBJ2-7, with D perhaps TRBD1 (5 bases). This CDR3 spans 15 amino acids. Germline V gives CDR1 MNHNS, CDR2 SASEGT. V dropped 0 bases and J dropped 4 bases, with 13 bases sitting between them. The CDR3 reads CASSEAAGKLYEQYF. The CDR3 DNA reads TGTGCCAGCAGTGAAGCCGCAGGGAAGCTTTACGAGCAGTACTTC.

This clonotype was seen at least ten times. The V and J genes are TRBV7-9 and TRBJ2-1; D unclear. This CDR3 contains 14 residues. Trimming took off 3 bases at V and 6 bases at J, with 12 bases between the two ends. Germline CDR1 is SEHNR and CDR2 is FQNEAQ (reference sequence). CDR3 protein: CASSFLRDGNEQFF. The CDR3 DNA reads TGTGCCAGCAGCTTTTTAAGGGATGGCAATGAGCAGTTCTTC. The full variable domain, in which reference TRBV7-9 and TRBJ2-1 provide the parts outside the CDR3, is DTGVSQNPRHKITKRGQNVTFRCDPISEHNRLYWYRQTLGQGPEFLTYFQNEAQLEKSRLLSDRFSAERPKGSFSTLEIQRTEQGDSAMYLCASSFLRDGNEQFFGPGTRLTVL.